The 14 T cell receptor beta chains given below trace back to one sample, sequenced in a study of human T cells and chemical hapten exposure. A single record per CDR3 protein comes from TCRdb applying MiXCR to the RACE reads. The sample includes some 59,000 distinct CDR3 sequences, about 11% of them seen just once. Noted time point: pre-sensitization, week 0. Treatment meaning: therapeutic diphenylcyclopropenone sensitization with weekly scalp DPC. The sequencing used whole blood, collected in connection with sensitization to the hapten diphenylcyclopropenone (DPC). These TCRs come from a woman in her 40s with alopecia areata. Some clones in this sample may be carry-over from other donors' samples.

The rearrangement joins TRBV5-1 to TRBJ2-2, with TRBD2 matching over 12 bases. The germline CDR1 and CDR2 sequences are SGHRS and YFSETQ. Losses at the gene ends were 4 bases for V and 4 bases for J; bases not matched to a gene: 5. The CDR3 length is 16 residues. CDR3 nucleotides: TGCGCCAGCAGCCTTACTAGCGGGAGGTCCACCGGGGAGCTGTTTTTT. It encodes CASSLTSGRSTGELFF.

The genes are TRBV30 and TRBJ2-1; D perhaps matches TRBD1 (7 bases). The V end was cut by 2 bases, the J end by 5 bases, with 13 bases between. Germline assignment: CDR1 GTSNPN and CDR2 SVGIG (reference sequence). This CDR3 has 14 residues. The CDR3 DNA sequence: TGTGCCTGGAGTCAGGGGGGAATCCACAATGAGCAGTTCTTC. Its translation is CAWSQGGIHNEQFF.

This chain uses TRBV30 with TRBJ1-3, with D unclear. Trimming cost V 2 bases and J 0 bases, with 5 bases left between them. Germline V gives CDR1 GTSNPN, CDR2 SVGIG (reference sequence). This CDR3 has 13 residues. The CDR3 DNA is TGTGCCTGGAGTCTGAGCTCTGGAAACACCATATATTTT. Translation gives CAWSLSSGNTIYF. Supplemented by reference TRBV30 and TRBJ1-3, the full variable domain reads SQTIHQWPATLVQPVGSPLSLECTVEGTSNPNLYWYRQAAGRGLQLLFYSVGIGQISSEVPQNLSASRPQDRQFILSSKKLLLSDSGFYLCAWSLSSGNTIYFGEGSWLTVV.

This clonotype was observed a handful of times. The genes are TRBV11-3 and TRBJ2-1; D remains unclear. The CDR3 contains 13 residues. Germline CDR1 reads SGHNT; CDR2 reads YENEEA. V shed 6 bases and J shed 7 bases, with 13 bases lying between them. The DNA for the CDR3 is TGTGCCAGCAGGGACGGCAGGCGTAATGAGCAGTTCTTC. This sequence encodes CASRDGRRNEQFF.

J is TRBJ2-1 and V is TRBV28; 14 positions agree with TRBD2. This CDR3 region has 14 residues. After removal of 7 bases from V and 7 bases from J, the junction contained 3 bases not matched to a gene. Germline V gene sequence: CDR1 MDHEN, CDR2 SYDVKM. As DNA, the CDR3 is TGTGCCAGCACCCGACTAGCGGGAGGGAATGAGCAGTTCTTC. Its protein is CASTRLAGGNEQFF.

This clonotype showed up many times. CDR3 amino acids: CASSQGLPVNTEAFF. DNA of the CDR3: TGTGCCAGCTCGCAGGGACTCCCGGTGAACACTGAAGCTTTCTTT. The chain recombines TRBV18 with TRBJ1-1, with D possibly matching TRBD1 (5 bases). CDR1 is KGHSH, CDR2 LQKENI, per germline. The CDR3 contains 15 residues. V dropped 6 bases and J dropped 0 bases, with 14 bases sitting between them.

This clonotype was recorded a few times. This chain links TRBV6-6 with TRBJ2-3; D uncertain. Between the trimmed V and J ends, which lost 5 bases and 6 bases, there was a span of 9 bases. CDR1 MNHNY and CDR2 SVGAGI come from the germline V gene (reference sequence). This CDR3 is built from 12 residues. The CDR3 DNA reads TGTGCCAGCAGTCGTGGGGTGGATACGCAGTATTTT. Its translation is CASSRGVDTQYF.

This clonotype was found many times. The rearrangement uses TRBV3-1 and TRBJ2-6, with D perhaps assigned TRBD1 or TRBD2 (5 bases each). Germline values: CDR1 LGHDT, CDR2 YNNKEL (reference sequence). V was shortened by 1 base and J by 2 bases, with 18 bases between the two germline ends. The CDR3 runs to 19 residues. The CDR3 coding sequence is TGTGCCAGCAGCCAAGGAATGAGGGGCCTCGGCGCTGGGGCCAACGTCCTGACTTTC. Translation: CASSQGMRGLGAGANVLTF.

This clonotype was seen more than once but under ten times. V is TRBV6-6 and J is TRBJ1-2; 7 bases are a match to TRBD1. Germline lookup yields CDR1 MNHNY and CDR2 SVGAGI (reference sequence). With V trimmed by 6 bases and J by 2 bases, 6 bases remained unmatched. The CDR3 spans 14 residues. CDR3 sequence: CASRPTGRNYGYTF. The DNA of the CDR3 is TGTGCCAGCAGGCCGACAGGGAGGAACTATGGCTACACCTTC.

The genes are TRBV7-9 and TRBJ2-7, with 7 bases matching TRBD2. The germline CDR1 and CDR2 sequences are SEHNR and FQNEAQ (reference sequence). This CDR3 is built from 15 residues. V was pared by 1 base and J by 2 bases, with 5 bases of the junction left unmatched. As DNA, the CDR3 is TGTGCCAGCAGCTTAGGCTCAGGGAGGGCCTACGAGCAGTACTTC. Translated, it gives CASSLGSGRAYEQYF.

This clonotype was seen only a few times. The chain links TRBV6-2 or TRBV6-3 to TRBJ2-1; 11 bases align to TRBD1. J gave up 5 bases and V 2 bases, and 5 bases lay outside the gene matches. Germline CDR1 MNHEY, CDR2 SVGEGT. The CDR3 runs to 16 residues. In nucleotides, the CDR3 is TGTGCCAGCAGTTACAACGGACAGGGGGCTAACAATGAGCAGTTCTTC. It codes for CASSYNGQGANNEQFF.

This clonotype was seen many times. The CDR3 loop reads CASSFLVGSNQPQHF. In DNA form, the CDR3 reads TGTGCCAGCAGTTTTTTGGTCGGCAGTAATCAGCCCCAGCATTTT. The chain joins TRBV28 to TRBJ1-5; D not resolved. The CDR3 sequence is 15 residues long. Germline CDR1 and CDR2: MDHEN and SYDVKM. V was cut by 3 bases and J by 4 bases, with 13 bases left in between.

This clonotype was seen at least ten times. This chain joins TRBV6-5 and TRBJ2-2, with D tentatively TRBD2 (6 bases). Per the germline V gene, CDR1 is MNHEY and CDR2 is SVGAGI. CDR3 length: 13 amino acids. V dropped 6 bases and J dropped 7 bases, with 12 bases sitting between them. The CDR3 loop reads CASSLTSFGELFF. The CDR3 DNA sequence: TGTGCCAGCAGCCTGACTAGTTTCGGGGAGCTGTTTTTT.

This chain connects TRBV5-4 to TRBJ2-3, with D possibly being TRBD2 (6 bases). Trimming left V 0 bases short and J 1 base short, with 9 bases between. The CDR3 sequence is 15 residues long. CDR1 and CDR2 (germline): SGHNT, YYREEE (reference sequence). The CDR3 nucleotides are TGTGCCAGCAGCTTGGGGGGAGGCCGCACAGATACGCAGTATTTT. It encodes CASSLGGGRTDTQYF. Full variable domain (outside the CDR3, taken from reference TRBV5-4 and TRBJ2-3): ETGVTQSPTHLIKTRGQQVTLRCSSQSGHNTVSWYQQALGQGPQFIFQYYREEENGRGNFPPRFSGLQFPNYSSELNVNALELDDSALYLCASSLGGGRTDTQYFGPGTRLTVL.